The 10 T cell receptor beta chains below were found in one sample sequenced in a study of cytomegalovirus exposure and HLA in healthy donors (dated by TCRdb to 2017 to 2019). Library prep was done by the immunoSEQ multiplex PCR assay. For the multiplex PCR, a mixture combining 60 forward primers for TCR Vbeta segments and 13 reverse primers for TCR Jbeta segments was used. Not all clones reach the TCRdb copy of this immuneACCESS table, which keeps in-frame sequences only. Checked studies attribute under half of the gap to unresolved V genes and leave the rest unexplained. Counted in this sample were around 130,000 clones; around 80% of them appeared once. The ten top clones hold less than 6.5% of the sample. Input material: PBMCs. These receptors all stem from a man between 25 and 39 years old in good health and CMV-seronegative.

The chain combines TRBV5-4 with TRBJ2-5; 14 positions agree with TRBD2. V shed 2 bases and J 2 bases; nucleotides not matched to a gene: 5. From germline, CDR1 is SGHNT and CDR2 YYREEE (reference sequence). CDR3 length: 17 amino acids. CDR3 bases: TGTGCCAGCAGCTTAGGGACTAGCGGGGGACAGCAAGAGACCCAGTACTTC. This sequence encodes CASSLGTSGGQQETQYF.

The chain is built from TRBV5-1 and TRBJ1-3; unclear D gene. CDR1 is SGHRS, CDR2 YFSETQ, per germline. Trimming left V 4 bases short and J 1 base short, with 9 bases between. The CDR3 runs to 14 residues. In DNA form, the CDR3 reads TGCGCCAGCAGCGGCGGTGGGTCTGGAAACACCATATATTTT. Translating gives CASSGGGSGNTIYF.

V and J are TRBV12-5 and TRBJ2-1; 11 bases line up with TRBD1. From germline, CDR1 is LGHNT and CDR2 FRNRAP. This CDR3 contains 18 residues. V was clipped by 0 bases and J by 5 bases; unmatched bases: 9. The CDR3 region has the DNA TGTGCTAGTGGTTTGGTACCTGGGGACAGGGGGTTCCACAATGAGCAGTTCTTC. Translating it yields CASGLVPGDRGFHNEQFF.

V gene TRBV18 combines with J gene TRBJ1-1; D gene uncertain. This CDR3 has 13 amino acids. In germline, CDR1 is KGHSH, CDR2 LQKENI. Trimming stripped 6 bases from V and 8 bases from J, with 16 bases between. CDR3 sequence (DNA): TGTGCCAGCTCTCCAACCCACGGGAGGGAAGCTTTCTTT. This codes for CASSPTHGREAFF.

This clone was seen a single time. V usage is TRBV28 and J usage is TRBJ1-6, with 8 nucleotides matching TRBD1. Germline loops: CDR1 MDHEN, CDR2 SYDVKM. J was trimmed by 6 bases and V by 5 bases; bases with no gene match: 12. The CDR3 is 17 residues long. The CDR3 region is CASSDPGGSVSNSPLHF. As DNA, the CDR3 is TGTGCCAGCAGTGATCCAGGGGGCTCGGTCAGTAATTCACCCCTCCACTTT.

This CDR3 reads CASSAISSYEQYF. CDR3 bases: TGTGCCAGCAGTGCGATAAGCTCCTACGAGCAGTACTTC. V usage is TRBV28 and J usage is TRBJ2-7; D unclear. Germline CDR1 reads MDHEN; CDR2 reads SYDVKM. The V end was cut by 5 bases, the J end by 0 bases, with 8 bases between. The CDR3 contains 13 residues. Full variable domain (missing parts from reference TRBV28 and TRBJ2-7): DVKVTQSSRYLVKRTGEKVFLECVQDMDHENMFWYRQDPGLGLRLIYFSYDVKMKEKGDIPEGYSVSREKKERFSLILESASTNQTSMYLCASSAISSYEQYFGPGTRLTVT.

V usage is TRBV7-8 and J usage is TRBJ1-1; D is uncertain. The V end was cut by 5 bases, the J end by 0 bases, with 7 bases between. From germline, CDR1 is SGHVS and CDR2 FQNEAQ. The CDR3 has 13 residues. The CDR3 bases are TGTGCCAGCAGCCCTGGCATGAACACTGAAGCTTTCTTT. Protein product: CASSPGMNTEAFF.

Only a few counts were recorded for this clone. V and J are TRBV7-2 and TRBJ2-7, with TRBD1 as a possible D gene (6 bases). Germline loops: CDR1 SGHTA, CDR2 FQGNSA. Trimming removed 1 base from V and 1 base from J, with 11 bases in between. The CDR3 sequence is 15 residues long. CDR3 region: CASSLVLTGSYEQYF. In nucleotides, the CDR3 is TGTGCCAGCAGCTTAGTCCTTACAGGGTCCTACGAGCAGTACTTC.

The V gene is TRBV30, the J gene TRBJ2-7; 12 nucleotides match TRBD2. Trimming took 1 base from V and 4 from J; bases not matched to a gene: 8. The CDR3 is 16 amino acids. Germline CDR1 is GTSNPN and CDR2 is SVGIG (reference sequence). In nucleotides, the CDR3 is TGTGCCTGGAGTGCCGAGCTAGCGGGAGGGCGGTACGAGCAGTACTTC. Its protein product is CAWSAELAGGRYEQYF.

Only one count was recorded for this clone. The CDR3 protein is CASSPLAGKEYEQYF. The CDR3 DNA reads TGCGCCAGCAGCCCCTTAGCGGGAAAAGAGTACGAGCAGTACTTC. V and J are TRBV4-3 and TRBJ2-7; 8 positions match TRBD2. The CDR3 is 15 residues long. Looked up from germline, CDR1 is LGHNA and CDR2 is YSLEER. V lost 4 bases, J lost 4 bases, and 9 bases stayed unmatched.